This section outlines one T cell receptor beta chain sequence together with its context. The data belong to a study of technical replicates of blood from a few donors. This table comes from immunoSEQ multiplex PCR, and its TCRdb copy is limited to in-frame clones, with some not included. In the table there are 60,000 to 90,000 clones, approximately 97% of which are singletons. Sequences were obtained from T cells isolated from PBMCs. The sequence derives from a human donor in good health.

CDR3 amino acids: CASITLGTEPDTQYF. Here the CDR3 DNA reads TGCGCCAGCATTACACTCGGGACTGAACCAGATACGCAGTATTTT. This chain joins TRBV23-1 and TRBJ2-3; TRBD2 might be the D (6 bases). TRBV23-1 is an open reading frame, and its role is uncertain. Trimming took off 7 bases at V and 4 bases at J, with 18 bases between the two ends. This CDR3 comprises 15 residues.